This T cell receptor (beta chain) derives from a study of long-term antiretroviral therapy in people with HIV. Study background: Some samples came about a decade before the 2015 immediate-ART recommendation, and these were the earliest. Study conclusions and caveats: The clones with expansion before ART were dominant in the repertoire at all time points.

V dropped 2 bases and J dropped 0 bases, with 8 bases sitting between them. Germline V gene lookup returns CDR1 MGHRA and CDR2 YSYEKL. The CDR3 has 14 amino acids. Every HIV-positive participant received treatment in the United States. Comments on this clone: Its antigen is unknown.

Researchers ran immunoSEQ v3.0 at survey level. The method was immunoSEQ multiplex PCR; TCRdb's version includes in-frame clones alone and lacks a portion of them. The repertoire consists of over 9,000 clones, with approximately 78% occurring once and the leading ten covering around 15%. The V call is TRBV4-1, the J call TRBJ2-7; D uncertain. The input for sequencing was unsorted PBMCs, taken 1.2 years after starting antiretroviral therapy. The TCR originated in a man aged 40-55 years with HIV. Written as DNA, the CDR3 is TGCGCCAGCAGCCAAACACCCCACTCCTACGAGCAGTACTTC. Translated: CASSQTPHSYEQYF.